Described below is a single T cell receptor beta chain sequence and its context. Its cognate antigen is unknown. The ends were cut back, 0 bases at V and 2 bases at J, with 7 bases in the middle. The length of the CDR3 is 14 residues. Germline CDR1 reads SGDLS; CDR2 reads YYNGEE. 60 Vbeta and 13 Jbeta primers were used in PCR. TCRdb's table, derived via immunoSEQ multiplex PCR, lists solely in-frame clones and lacks some. The sample contains around 130,000 clones, around 84% of which appear only once. The source of the sample is a study of cytomegalovirus exposure and HLA in healthy donors. Study-level points and caveats: Prior analysis indicated that the majority of TCR beta V segments exhibited productivity approximately 87% or approximately 30% of the time. A link between a missense DCLRE1C variant and TCR beta V- and J-gene trimming emerged from a later analysis.

The source material was PBMCs. This receptor was taken from a woman aged 18 to 35 in good health and CMV-seropositive. The chain couples TRBV9 to TRBJ2-3; D gene uncertain. The CDR3 reads CASSVEIYTDTQYF. The DNA of the CDR3 is TGTGCCAGCAGCGTAGAAATTTACACAGATACGCAGTATTTT. The whole variable domain, filled in from reference TRBV9 and TRBJ2-3, reads DSGVTQTPKHLITATGQRVTLRCSPRSGDLSVYWYQQSLDQGLQFLIQYYNGEERAKGNILERFSAQQFPDLHSELNLSSLELGDSALYFCASSVEIYTDTQYFGPGTRLTVL.